This TCR beta chain originates from a study of T cell responses to AZD1222 COVID-19 vaccine. For the study at large: Second doses were pooled across both intervals (about 4 or about 12 weeks).

General study findings and limits: Most donors were white British and more were female, and clonal diversity was possibly underestimated. Seropositive status at baseline applied to only five to seven AZD1222 recipients. There were vaccine-associated CD4 TCRs across spike, dominant at 160-218 and 743-854.

The germline V and J ends were trimmed by 6 bases and 8 bases, with 9 bases remaining between them. The germline V gene encodes CDR1 MDHEN and CDR2 SYDVKM. CDR3 size: 11 residues. Profiling relied on immunoSEQ multiplex PCR, and the TCRdb table lists in-frame clones only, not all of them. The sample lists approximately 170,000 clones; 75% to 90% were seen once. As for this clone: What it recognizes is unknown.

This material consisted of peripheral blood, taken on day 0 of AZD1222 vaccination. This receptor was taken from an adult in good health. The rearrangement uses TRBV28 and TRBJ2-3; possible D gene TRBD1, 5 bases. The CDR3 spells CASSWGGTQYF. Here the CDR3 DNA reads TGTGCCAGCAGCTGGGGCGGTACGCAGTATTTT.